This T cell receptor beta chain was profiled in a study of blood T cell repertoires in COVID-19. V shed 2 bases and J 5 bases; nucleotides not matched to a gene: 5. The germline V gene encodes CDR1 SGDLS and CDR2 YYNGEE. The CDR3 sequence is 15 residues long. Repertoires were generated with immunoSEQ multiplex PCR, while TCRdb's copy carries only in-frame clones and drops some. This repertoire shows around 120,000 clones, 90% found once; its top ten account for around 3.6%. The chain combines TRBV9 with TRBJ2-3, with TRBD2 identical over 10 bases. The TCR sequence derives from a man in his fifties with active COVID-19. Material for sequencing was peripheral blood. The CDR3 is CASSVLAGVGDTQYF. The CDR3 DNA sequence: TGTGCCAGCAGCGTCCTAGCGGGAGTCGGAGATACGCAGTATTTT.